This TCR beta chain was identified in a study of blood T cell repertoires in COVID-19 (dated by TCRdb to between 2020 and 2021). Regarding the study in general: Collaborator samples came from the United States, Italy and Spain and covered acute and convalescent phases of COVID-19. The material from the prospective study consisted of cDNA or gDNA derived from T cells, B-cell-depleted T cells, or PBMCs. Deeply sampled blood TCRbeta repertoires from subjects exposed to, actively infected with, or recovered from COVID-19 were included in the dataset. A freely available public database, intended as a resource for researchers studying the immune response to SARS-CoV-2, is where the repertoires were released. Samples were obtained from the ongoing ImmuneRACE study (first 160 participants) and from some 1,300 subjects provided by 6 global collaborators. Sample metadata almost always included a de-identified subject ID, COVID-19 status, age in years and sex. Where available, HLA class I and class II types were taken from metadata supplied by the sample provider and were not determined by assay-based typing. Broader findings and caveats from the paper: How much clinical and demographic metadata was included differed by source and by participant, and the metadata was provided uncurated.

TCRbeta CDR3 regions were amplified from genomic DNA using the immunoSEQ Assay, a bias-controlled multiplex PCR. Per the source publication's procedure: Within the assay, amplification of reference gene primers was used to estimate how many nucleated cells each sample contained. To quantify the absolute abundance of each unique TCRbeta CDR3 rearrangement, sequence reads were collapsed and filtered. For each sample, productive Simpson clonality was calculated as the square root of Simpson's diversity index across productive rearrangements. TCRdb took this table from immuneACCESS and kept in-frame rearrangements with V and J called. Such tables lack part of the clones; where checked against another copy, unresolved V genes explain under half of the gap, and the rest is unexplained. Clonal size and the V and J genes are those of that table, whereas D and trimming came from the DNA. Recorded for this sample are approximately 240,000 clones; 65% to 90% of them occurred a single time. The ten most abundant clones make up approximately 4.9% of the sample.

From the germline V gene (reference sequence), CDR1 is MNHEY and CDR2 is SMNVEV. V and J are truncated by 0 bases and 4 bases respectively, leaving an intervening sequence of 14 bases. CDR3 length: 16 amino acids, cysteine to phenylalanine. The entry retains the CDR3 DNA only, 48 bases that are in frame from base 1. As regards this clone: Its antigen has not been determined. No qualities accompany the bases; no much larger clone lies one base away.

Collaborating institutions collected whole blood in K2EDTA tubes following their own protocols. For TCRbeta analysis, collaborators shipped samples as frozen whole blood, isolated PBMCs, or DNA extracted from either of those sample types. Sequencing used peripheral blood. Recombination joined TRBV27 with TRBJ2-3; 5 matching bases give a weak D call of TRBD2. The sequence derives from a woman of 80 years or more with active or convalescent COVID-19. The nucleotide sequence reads TGTGCCAGCAGTTTATCTGCGGGTGGGAAGGCAGATACGCAGTATTTT. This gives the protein CASSLSAGGKADTQYF.